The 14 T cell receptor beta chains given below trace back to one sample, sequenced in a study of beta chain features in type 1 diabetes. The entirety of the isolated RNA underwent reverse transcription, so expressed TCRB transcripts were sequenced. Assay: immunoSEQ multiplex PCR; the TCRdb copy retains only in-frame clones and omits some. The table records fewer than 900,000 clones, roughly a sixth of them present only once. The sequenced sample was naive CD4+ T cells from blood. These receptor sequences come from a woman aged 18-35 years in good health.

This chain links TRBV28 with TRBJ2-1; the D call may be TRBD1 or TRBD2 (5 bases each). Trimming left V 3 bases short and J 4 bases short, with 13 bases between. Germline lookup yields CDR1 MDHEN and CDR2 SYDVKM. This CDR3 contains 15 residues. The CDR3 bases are TGTGCCAGCAGTTTGGGGACGGGAATTTACAATGAGCAGTTCTTC. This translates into CASSLGTGIYNEQFF.

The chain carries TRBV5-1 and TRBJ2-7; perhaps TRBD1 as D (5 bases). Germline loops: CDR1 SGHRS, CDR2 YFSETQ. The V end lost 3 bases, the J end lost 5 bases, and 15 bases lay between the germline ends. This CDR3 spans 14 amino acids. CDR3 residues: CASSWQGEGNEQYF. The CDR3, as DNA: TGCGCCAGCAGCTGGCAGGGCGAAGGGAACGAGCAGTACTTC.

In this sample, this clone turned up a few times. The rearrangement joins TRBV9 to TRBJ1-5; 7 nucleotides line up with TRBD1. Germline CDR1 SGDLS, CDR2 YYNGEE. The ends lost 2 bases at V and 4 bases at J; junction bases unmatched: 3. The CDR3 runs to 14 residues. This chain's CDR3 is CASSVGQTNQPQHF. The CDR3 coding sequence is TGTGCCAGCAGCGTGGGACAGACTAATCAGCCCCAGCATTTT.

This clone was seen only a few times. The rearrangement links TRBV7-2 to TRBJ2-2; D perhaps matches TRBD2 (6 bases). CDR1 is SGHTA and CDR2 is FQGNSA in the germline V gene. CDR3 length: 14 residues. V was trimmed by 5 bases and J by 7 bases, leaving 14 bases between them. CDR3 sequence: CASSHMTRGGELFF. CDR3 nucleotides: TGTGCCAGCAGCCACATGACTAGAGGCGGGGAGCTGTTTTTT.

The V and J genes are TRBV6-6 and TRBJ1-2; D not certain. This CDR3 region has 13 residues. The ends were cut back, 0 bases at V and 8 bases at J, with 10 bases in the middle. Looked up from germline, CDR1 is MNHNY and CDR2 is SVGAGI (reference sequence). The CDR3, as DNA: TGTGCCAGCAGTTACTCGCGGGTAGGCGGCTACACCTTC. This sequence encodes CASSYSRVGGYTF.

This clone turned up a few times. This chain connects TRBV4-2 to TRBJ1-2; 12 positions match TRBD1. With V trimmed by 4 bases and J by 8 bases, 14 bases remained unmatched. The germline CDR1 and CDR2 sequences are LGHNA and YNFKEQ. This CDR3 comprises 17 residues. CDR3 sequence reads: CASSLFSPGQGAGGYTF. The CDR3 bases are TGTGCCAGCAGCCTTTTTTCCCCGGGACAGGGGGCCGGGGGCTACACCTTC.

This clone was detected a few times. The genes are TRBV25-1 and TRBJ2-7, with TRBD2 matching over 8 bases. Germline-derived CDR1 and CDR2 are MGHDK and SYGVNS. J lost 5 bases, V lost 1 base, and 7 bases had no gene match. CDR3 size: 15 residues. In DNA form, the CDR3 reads TGTGCCAGCAGTGAATCAGGGACTAGGATAAACGAGCAGTACTTC. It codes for CASSESGTRINEQYF.

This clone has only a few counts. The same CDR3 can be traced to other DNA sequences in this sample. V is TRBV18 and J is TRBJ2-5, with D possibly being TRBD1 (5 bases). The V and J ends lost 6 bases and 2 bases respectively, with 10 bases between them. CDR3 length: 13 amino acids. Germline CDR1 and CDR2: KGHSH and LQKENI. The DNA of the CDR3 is TGTGCCAGCTCGCCTCAGGGACAAGAGACCCAGTACTTC. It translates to CASSPQGQETQYF.

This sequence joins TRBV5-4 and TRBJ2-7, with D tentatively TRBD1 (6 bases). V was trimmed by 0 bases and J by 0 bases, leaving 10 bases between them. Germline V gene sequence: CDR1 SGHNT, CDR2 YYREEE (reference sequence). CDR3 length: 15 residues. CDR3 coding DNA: TGTGCCAGCAGCTTGGGGACAGCCGACTCCTACGAGCAGTACTTC. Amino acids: CASSLGTADSYEQYF.

This chain's CDR3 is CAISEPVAGGSEQFF. The CDR3 nucleotides are TGTGCCATCAGTGAGCCAGTAGCGGGAGGTAGCGAGCAGTTCTTC. The V and J genes are TRBV10-3 and TRBJ2-1, with TRBD2 matching 10 bases. Germline CDR1 reads ENHRY; CDR2 reads SYGVKD. V was pared by 2 bases and J by 10 bases, with 8 bases of the junction left unmatched. This CDR3 is built from 15 residues.

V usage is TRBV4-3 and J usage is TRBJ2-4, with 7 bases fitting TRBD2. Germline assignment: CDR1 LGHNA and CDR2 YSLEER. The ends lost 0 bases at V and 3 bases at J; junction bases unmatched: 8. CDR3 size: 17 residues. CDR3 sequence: CASSQEGLAEYKNIQYF. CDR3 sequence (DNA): TGCGCCAGCAGCCAAGAAGGGCTAGCGGAGTACAAAAACATTCAGTACTTC.

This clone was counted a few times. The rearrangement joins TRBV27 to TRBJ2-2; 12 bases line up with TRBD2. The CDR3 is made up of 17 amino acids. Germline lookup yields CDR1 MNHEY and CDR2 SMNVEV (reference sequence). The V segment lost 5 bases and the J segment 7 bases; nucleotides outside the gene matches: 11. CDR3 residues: CASSQIGLAGRNGELFF. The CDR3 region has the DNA TGTGCCAGCAGTCAGATCGGACTAGCGGGAAGAAACGGGGAGCTGTTTTTT.

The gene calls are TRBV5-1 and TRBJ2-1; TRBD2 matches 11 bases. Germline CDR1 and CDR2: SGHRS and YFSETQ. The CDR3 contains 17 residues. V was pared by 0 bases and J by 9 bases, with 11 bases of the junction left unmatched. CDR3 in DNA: TGCGCCAGCAGCTTGGGGGTAGCGGGAGGGCCTTGGTTTGAGCAGTTCTTC. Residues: CASSLGVAGGPWFEQFF.

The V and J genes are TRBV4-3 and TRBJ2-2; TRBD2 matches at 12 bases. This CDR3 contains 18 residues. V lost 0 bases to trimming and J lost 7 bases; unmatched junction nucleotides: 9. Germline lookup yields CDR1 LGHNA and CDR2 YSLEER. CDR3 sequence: CASSQDPSGRALGGELFF. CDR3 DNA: TGCGCCAGCAGCCAAGATCCTAGCGGGAGGGCCTTGGGCGGGGAGCTGTTTTTT.